Listed below are T cell receptor beta chains from one sample, sequenced in a study of PD-1 blockade in classical Hodgkin lymphoma. TCRdb's copy holds only in-frame clones and misses some; the assay was immunoSEQ multiplex PCR. Of about 64,000 clones listed, 85% to 95% are singletons. The material sequenced was peripheral blood mononuclear cells (PBMCs), taken before the fourth cycle of nivolumab. The receptors shown here come from a human donor with classical Hodgkin lymphoma. The CDR3 runs from the conserved cysteine through the conserved F or W. The D gene is left open where the match is weak. Clone size is given for some rows only: seen once, a few or many times, or a class if the clone is expanded.

cdr3_aa cdr3_nt d_call clone_size cdr3_length j_call v_call
CAGNTGDPGELFF TGTGCCGGAAATACAGGGGACCCCGGGGAGCTGTTTTTT TRBD1 . 13 TRBJ2-2 TRBV30
CASSSPPGDRGFEQYF TGTGCCAGCAGTTCCCCGCCCGGGGACAGGGGTTTCGAGCAGTACTTC TRBD1 . 16 TRBJ2-7 TRBV28
CASSSTRLAGYNEQFF TGTGCCAGCAGCTCCACACGACTAGCGGGGTACAATGAGCAGTTCTTC TRBD2 . 16 TRBJ2-1 TRBV11-1
CASSPTSGGAPYNEQFF TGTGCCAGCAGCCCGACTAGCGGGGGGGCCCCCTACAATGAGCAGTTCTTC TRBD2 . 17 TRBJ2-1 TRBV4-2
CASSGLSTQHF TGTGCCAGTAGTGGATTATCGACCCAGCATTTT . . 11 TRBJ1-5 TRBV19
CASSKAQISGPYEQYF TGTGCCAGCAGCAAAGCGCAAATTAGCGGCCCCTACGAGCAGTACTTC . . 16 TRBJ2-7 TRBV21-1
CSVETGDPNYGYTF TGCAGCGTTGAAACAGGAGATCCTAACTATGGCTACACCTTC . . 14 TRBJ1-2 TRBV29-1
CASSLAQGRISSGNTIYF TGTGCCAGCAGCTTAGCACAGGGCCGAATTAGCTCTGGAAACACCATATATTTT . once 18 TRBJ1-3 TRBV11-2
CASSITDTQYF TGTGCCAGTAGTATTACAGATACGCAGTATTTT . . 11 TRBJ2-3 TRBV19
CASSSGADQHF TGTGCCAGCAGCTCGGGAGCCGACCAGCATTTT . medium-sized 11 TRBJ1-5 TRBV5-6
CASSESHYEQYF TGTGCCAGCAGTGAAAGTCACTACGAGCAGTACTTC . once 12 TRBJ2-7 TRBV6-1
CASSFHSSGELFF TGTGCCAGCAGTTTCCATTCCTCCGGGGAGCTGTTTTTT . . 13 TRBJ2-2 TRBV27
CASKETQYF TGCGCCAGCAAGGAGACCCAGTACTTC . . 9 TRBJ2-5 TRBV10-1
CSVGIAVSSYNEQFF TGCAGCGTTGGAATAGCGGTGAGCTCCTACAATGAGCAGTTCTTC . . 15 TRBJ2-1 TRBV29-1
CASNGLAGGTQYF TGTGCCAGCAACGGACTAGCGGGGGGCACGCAGTATTTT TRBD2 . 13 TRBJ2-3 TRBV6-1
CASTPSGQGWEQYF TGTGCCAGCACCCCATCAGGACAGGGATGGGAGCAGTACTTC TRBD1 once 14 TRBJ2-7 TRBV28
CASRPQGEQPQHF TGTGCCAGCAGACCACAGGGGGAACAGCCCCAGCATTTT TRBD1 . 13 TRBJ1-5 TRBV6-5
CASSLTWGGRNEQFF TGTGCCAGCAGTTTAACGTGGGGGGGCCGCAATGAGCAGTTCTTC . . 15 TRBJ2-1 TRBV28
CASSPSRDQPQHF TGTGCCAGCTCACCAAGTAGGGATCAGCCCCAGCATTTT . . 13 TRBJ1-5 TRBV18
CASRIDNSNQPQHF TGTGCCAGCAGAATCGATAACAGCAATCAGCCCCAGCATTTT . . 14 TRBJ1-5 TRBV2
CASSQEGRDQPQHF TGCGCCAGCAGCCAAGAAGGCAGGGATCAGCCCCAGCATTTT . . 14 TRBJ1-5 TRBV4-1
CASRVGMIQYF TGTGCCAGCAGAGTGGGGATGATTCAGTACTTC . . 11 TRBJ2-4 TRBV6-5
CASLTGDTQYF TGTGCCAGCCTAACGGGAGATACGCAGTATTTT . . 11 TRBJ2-3 TRBV19
CASRNLGQGSGELFF TGCGCCAGCAGGAACCTCGGACAGGGCTCCGGGGAGCTGTTTTTT TRBD1 once 15 TRBJ2-2 TRBV4-1
CAISVTGSYEQYF TGTGCCATCAGTGTCACAGGGAGCTACGAGCAGTACTTC . . 13 TRBJ2-7 TRBV10-3
CASSRTGNEQYF TGTGCCAGCAGCCGGACAGGGAACGAGCAGTACTTC TRBD1 . 12 TRBJ2-7 TRBV7-9
CASSATGLSYEQYF TGTGCCAGCAGCGCGACAGGGTTATCCTACGAGCAGTACTTC TRBD1 . 14 TRBJ2-7 TRBV9
CASSVTWNTEAFF TGTGCCAGCAGCGTAACATGGAACACTGAAGCTTTCTTT . . 13 TRBJ1-1 TRBV2
CASSPPGGTEAFF TGTGCCAGCTCACCACCGGGGGGCACTGAAGCTTTCTTT . . 13 TRBJ1-1 TRBV18
CASGQNIQPQHF TGTGCCAGTGGACAGAACATTCAGCCCCAGCATTTT . once 12 TRBJ1-5 TRBV19
CASSVGDTVGSGTQYF TGTGCCAGCAGCGTAGGTGACACCGTTGGGTCTGGGACGCAGTATTTT . . 16 TRBJ2-3 TRBV9
CASSLIGGTGQAFF TGTGCCAGCAGCCTCATAGGGGGGACAGGGCAAGCTTTCTTT TRBD1 . 14 TRBJ1-1 TRBV7-2
CASSPLPTAGGLYEQYF TGTGCCAGCTCACCACTCCCCACGGCAGGGGGCTTATACGAGCAGTACTTC TRBD1 . 17 TRBJ2-7 TRBV18
CASSYSQGTGVSPLHF TGTGCCAGCAGTTACTCCCAAGGGACAGGTGTCTCACCCCTCCACTTT TRBD1 . 16 TRBJ1-6 TRBV6-5
CASSQKVAPVGEKLFF TGCGCCAGCAGCCAAAAGGTTGCGCCCGTCGGTGAAAAACTGTTTTTT . . 16 TRBJ1-4 TRBV4-1
CASSGGGNEQFF TGTGCCAGCAGCGGTGGAGGGAATGAGCAGTTCTTC . once 12 TRBJ2-1 TRBV5-4
CASSLDLGEQYF TGCGCCAGCAGCTTGGACCTCGGCGAGCAGTACTTC . . 12 TRBJ2-7 TRBV5-1
CASSEEQGTYEQYF TGTGCCAGCAGTGAGGAGCAGGGGACCTACGAGCAGTACTTC . . 14 TRBJ2-7 TRBV2
CASSPTSIYTDTQYF TGCGCCAGCAGCCCTACTAGCATTTACACAGATACGCAGTATTTT . . 15 TRBJ2-3 TRBV4-1
CASSAPFRADRPDTQYF TGTGCCAGCAGCGCACCCTTTCGAGCGGATCGACCAGATACGCAGTATTTT . once 17 TRBJ2-3 TRBV9
CASSYSSTGATDTQYF TGTGCCAGCAGTTACTCGAGTACGGGAGCTACAGATACGCAGTATTTT . . 16 TRBJ2-3 TRBV6-5
CASRPPGQGASGRDYEQYF TGTGCCAGCAGGCCTCCGGGACAGGGGGCTAGCGGGAGGGACTACGAGCAGTACTTC . . 19 TRBJ2-7 TRBV11-2
CASSAEIVNTEAFF TGTGCCAGCAGCGCGGAGATAGTCAACACTGAAGCTTTCTTT . once 14 TRBJ1-1 TRBV9
CATRSTGGIYYEQYF TGTGCCACCAGAAGTACAGGGGGAATTTACTACGAGCAGTACTTC TRBD1 . 15 TRBJ2-7 TRBV15
CASSQSGMANTIYF TGTGCCAGCAGCCAATCAGGGATGGCAAACACCATATATTTT . . 14 TRBJ1-3 TRBV14
CASSIALVTGELFF TGTGCCAGCTCAATAGCGCTTGTCACCGGGGAGCTGTTTTTT . once 14 TRBJ2-2 TRBV18
CASSIDPGRGYADTQYF TGTGCCAGTAGTATAGATCCCGGCAGGGGGTATGCAGATACGCAGTATTTT TRBD1 . 17 TRBJ2-3 TRBV19
CASRKRTDSMGYTF TGTGCCAGCAGAAAGCGGACAGATTCTATGGGCTACACCTTC . . 14 TRBJ1-2 TRBV2
CASSLGDGNQPQHF TGCGCCAGCAGCCTAGGGGATGGTAATCAGCCCCAGCATTTT . . 14 TRBJ1-5 TRBV5-1
CASSIEDRPNTEAFF TGTGCCAGTAGTATAGAGGACAGACCGAACACTGAAGCTTTCTTT . few 15 TRBJ1-1 TRBV19
CASRAGNEQFF TGTGCCAGCAGAGCAGGGAATGAGCAGTTCTTC . once 11 TRBJ2-1 TRBV7-9
CASSPGQGGLSGNTIYF TGTGCCAGCTCACCGGGACAGGGGGGACTATCTGGAAACACCATATATTTT TRBD1 . 17 TRBJ1-3 TRBV18
CASSGQLSSGNTIYF TGTGCCAGCAGTGGACAGTTAAGCTCTGGAAACACCATATATTTT . . 15 TRBJ1-3 TRBV6-1